The 19 T cell receptor beta chains below come from one sample, sequenced in a study of cytomegalovirus exposure and HLA in healthy donors. The PCR had 60 Vbeta and 13 Jbeta primers. The protocol was immunoSEQ multiplex PCR, while the TCRdb copy is restricted to in-frame clones and leaves out a portion. The repertoire holds 160,000 or so clones, with roughly 84% as singletons. Sample: PBMCs. These TCRs come from a man aged 18 to 29 in good health and CMV-seronegative.

The chain is built from TRBV7-9 and TRBJ2-5; 11 bases are a match to TRBD2. V shed 5 bases, J shed 2 bases, and the junction held 10 bases outside the gene matches. Germline V gene lookup returns CDR1 SEHNR and CDR2 FQNEAQ (reference sequence). This CDR3 region has 17 residues. CDR3 sequence (DNA): TGTGCCAGCAGCATAGTGGGACTAGCGGTCCTTCAAGAGACCCAGTACTTC. It encodes CASSIVGLAVLQETQYF.

The J gene is TRBJ1-2, the V gene TRBV5-6; possibly TRBD1 for D (5 bases). CDR1 is SGHDT, CDR2 YYEEEE, per germline. The CDR3 covers 14 residues. Deletions cut 0 bases from V and 5 bases from J, with 11 bases between. The CDR3 loop reads CASSLERGAYGYTF. The CDR3 region has the DNA TGTGCCAGCAGCTTGGAAAGGGGCGCGTATGGCTACACCTTC.

V usage is TRBV7-9 and J usage is TRBJ1-4; 11 nucleotides agree with TRBD1. Germline-derived CDR1 and CDR2 are SEHNR and FQNEAQ (reference sequence). The V segment lost 3 bases and the J segment 8 bases; nucleotides outside the gene matches: 8. The CDR3 sequence is 16 residues long. The CDR3 DNA is TGTGCCAGCAGCTTGGGGACAGGGGGACCTTCGGAAAAACTGTTTTTT. Translation gives CASSLGTGGPSEKLFF.

This chain joins TRBV9 and TRBJ1-2; 7 bases match TRBD1. Trimming at V came to 2 bases and at J to 4 bases, leaving 2 bases not matched to a gene. CDR1 and CDR2 from the germline V gene are SGDLS and YYNGEE. The CDR3 runs to 13 residues. This CDR3 is CASSVRDSYGYTF. CDR3 nucleotide sequence: TGTGCCAGCAGCGTCCGGGACAGCTATGGCTACACCTTC.

The V gene is TRBV18, the J gene TRBJ2-5, with a weak D call TRBD1 (5 bases). The J call is in doubt because the DNA end fits TRBJ2-7 better. The CDR3 totals 16 residues. CDR1 and CDR2 from the germline V gene are KGHSH and LQKENI. Written as DNA, the CDR3 is TGTGCCAGCTCACCAGCCATAGGACAAGGGAACTACGAGCAGTACTTC. Amino acid sequence: CASSPAIGQGNYEQYF.

This chain uses TRBV6-6 with TRBJ2-2; 10 bases fit TRBD2. The germline V gene has CDR1 MNHNY and CDR2 SVGAGI (reference sequence). The CDR3 is 15 amino acids. V gave up 5 bases and J gave up 6 bases; unmatched junction bases: 6. In DNA form, the CDR3 reads TGTGCCAGCAGTCTCCAGCGGGAGGGTCCCGGGGAGCTGTTTTTT. Residues: CASSLQREGPGELFF.

V and J are TRBV7-3 and TRBJ2-7; 9 nucleotides align to TRBD2. V lost 1 base, J lost 7 bases, and 11 bases stayed unmatched. The CDR3 has 16 amino acids. Germline V gene data show CDR1 as SGHTA and CDR2 as FQGTGA. CDR3 nucleotide sequence: TGTGCCAGCAGCTTAAGCCGCGGGAGGGGTTTGGGGGAGCAGTACTTC. Translation gives CASSLSRGRGLGEQYF.

This clone was recorded a few times. The chain joins TRBV28 to TRBJ1-2, with D uncertain. V lost 6 bases, J lost 6 bases, and 8 bases lay in between. The CDR3 is 11 residues long. CDR1 and CDR2 (germline): MDHEN, SYDVKM. In DNA, the CDR3 is TGTGCCAGCAGGCGATCTGATGGCTACACCTTC. Its translation: CASRRSDGYTF.

The chain links TRBV11-3 to TRBJ2-3; weak D call: TRBD1 (5 bases). The CDR3 contains 13 residues. The V and J ends lost 2 bases and 5 bases respectively, with 8 bases between them. Germline assignment: CDR1 SGHNT and CDR2 YENEEA. The CDR3 region has the DNA TGTGCCAGCAGCTTACAGGGTGTAGATACGCAGTATTTT. Its translation is CASSLQGVDTQYF.

The chain couples TRBV6-5 to TRBJ1-4; TRBD1 matches 8 bases. CDR1 MNHEY and CDR2 SVGAGI come from the germline V gene. Trimming took 6 bases from V and 10 from J; bases not matched to a gene: 10. The CDR3 has 14 residues. CDR3 nucleotides: TGTGCCAGCAGCCGGACAGGGAAGAGGGGAAAACTGTTTTTT. This codes for CASSRTGKRGKLFF.

V usage is TRBV5-6 and J usage is TRBJ1-2, with 9 bases that match TRBD1. The V gene's germline CDR1 is SGHDT and CDR2 YYEEEE. The J segment lost 3 bases and the V segment lost 0 bases, leaving 12 bases of the junction unmatched. The CDR3 has 18 residues. CDR3 amino acids: CASSLGDRVIRFDYGYTF. The CDR3 DNA reads as TGTGCCAGCAGCTTGGGGGACAGGGTTATACGTTTCGACTATGGCTACACCTTC.

V gene TRBV20-1 combines with J gene TRBJ2-7; tentative D call: TRBD2 (5 bases). Trimming pared 6 bases from V and 12 bases from J, leaving 12 bases between. The length of the CDR3 is 9 residues. Germline CDR1 DFQATT, CDR2 SNEGSKA (reference sequence). CDR3 in amino acids: CSAPDSMYF. The CDR3 DNA reads TGCAGTGCCCCGGACTCTATGTACTTC.

This clone has only one observation. The chain couples TRBV9 to TRBJ1-1; tentatively, D is TRBD1 (6 bases). The V and J ends lost 6 bases and 0 bases respectively, with 18 bases between them. There are 16 residues in the CDR3. Germline lookup yields CDR1 SGDLS and CDR2 YYNGEE. This CDR3 reads CASKAPWGQMNTEAFF. The DNA of the CDR3 is TGTGCCAGCAAAGCGCCTTGGGGGCAGATGAACACTGAAGCTTTCTTT.

The chain is built from TRBV6-5 and TRBJ2-5; the match to TRBD1 covers 8 bases. The CDR3 is 12 amino acids. V lost 7 bases to trimming and J lost 3 bases; unmatched junction nucleotides: 1. Germline V gene data show CDR1 as MNHEY and CDR2 as SVGAGI. The CDR3 nucleotides read TGTGCCAGCAACAGGGGGGAAGAGACCCAGTACTTC. This gives the protein CASNRGEETQYF.

The gene calls are TRBV4-1 and TRBJ2-1; TRBD2 matches 9 bases. Germline assignment: CDR1 MGHRA and CDR2 YSYEKL. This CDR3 spans 22 amino acids. Unmatched junction bases numbered 28, after V lost 3 bases and J lost 7 bases. The CDR3 nucleotides read TGCGCCAGCAGCCAGGGGAGCTGGGCCAGGGAAAAGCGGGGGGTCCTACGGAATGAGCAGTTCTTC. Translating it yields CASSQGSWAREKRGVLRNEQFF.

The chain joins TRBV19 to TRBJ1-1, with TRBD1 matching over 7 bases. CDR3 length: 15 amino acids. V lost 0 bases and J lost 4; bases outside the gene matches: 5. Germline V gives CDR1 LNHDA, CDR2 SQIVND (reference sequence). The CDR3 protein is CASSIEGQRATEAFF. For the CDR3, the DNA is TGTGCCAGTAGTATAGAGGGACAGAGAGCCACTGAAGCTTTCTTT.

This chain links TRBV7-6 with TRBJ2-3, with a tentative D call TRBD2 (5 bases). V lost 0 bases and J 6 bases, leaving 13 bases between the germline ends. Germline values: CDR1 SGHVS, CDR2 FNYEAQ. This CDR3 is 15 amino acids long. This CDR3 reads CASSLAQRRGDTQYF. CDR3 nucleotides: TGTGCCAGCAGCTTAGCCCAGCGGAGAGGGGATACGCAGTATTTT.

The chain links TRBV28 to TRBJ2-5; TRBD1 matches at 9 bases. Trimming removed 4 bases from V and 1 base from J; junction bases left unmatched: 13. Germline CDR1 and CDR2: MDHEN and SYDVKM. This CDR3 comprises 18 residues. The CDR3 loop is CASSSRDRVEFGQETQYF. For the CDR3, the DNA is TGTGCCAGCAGTTCCCGGGACAGGGTGGAGTTCGGCCAAGAGACCCAGTACTTC. The whole variable domain, remainder taken from reference TRBV28 and TRBJ2-5, is DVKVTQSSRYLVKRTGEKVFLECVQDMDHENMFWYRQDPGLGLRLIYFSYDVKMKEKGDIPEGYSVSREKKERFSLILESASTNQTSMYLCASSSRDRVEFGQETQYFGPGTRLLVL.

The chain combines TRBV14 with TRBJ1-4; D is undetermined. Germline CDR1 and CDR2: SGHDN and FVKESK. The length of the CDR3 is 15 residues. Trimming left V 0 bases short and J 8 bases short, with 13 bases between. CDR3 DNA: TGTGCCAGCAGCCAAGATTTAGTGGGCGAGGAAAAACTGTTTTTT. This codes for CASSQDLVGEEKLFF.